This TCR beta chain originates from a study of T-cell memory formation after mild COVID-19. Turning to the study itself: Clustering of TCRs was largely donor specific.

This clonotype turned up a few times. TCRdb fed the 5' RACE reads into MiXCR, producing one record per CDR3 protein. The repertoire holds around 410,000 distinct CDR3 sequences, with 20% to 30% as singletons. There are 12 residues in the CDR3. V dropped 3 bases and J dropped 8 bases, with 9 bases sitting between them. Germline CDR1 is ENHRY and CDR2 is SYGVKD. The V and J genes are TRBV10-3 and TRBJ2-3; D remains ambiguous. This clonotype originated in an adult woman who had mild COVID-19 (a few samples of this study predate the infection). Cell type and time point are not known. Specimen: PBMCs or a T cell subset sorted from them (not recorded which). The DNA for the CDR3 is TGTGCCATCAGTGAACAACAGTCTACGCAGTATTTT. This codes for CAISEQQSTQYF.